The entry below gives a single TCR beta chain sequence along with its context. The entry originates in a study of cytomegalovirus exposure and HLA in healthy donors. PCR was performed using 60 Vbeta and 13 Jbeta primers. Original processing notes: Later, roughly 86 million unique TCR beta chains were counted in an analysis, and some 11 million of them were shared. Sequencing was performed with immunoSEQ multiplex PCR; in TCRdb, only in-frame clones are kept and a portion is missing. V, J and clone size derive from that table, while D and trimming were established from the DNA sequence. The table has some 180,000 clones, approximately 80% seen once; the top ten hold around 1.4%. Trimming pared 2 bases from V and 4 bases from J, leaving 14 bases between. Germline CDR1 reads LGHNA; CDR2 reads YNFKEQ. The CDR3 is 15 amino acids.

Sample: PBMCs. This TCR was sampled from a girl aged 10-17 years in good health and CMV-seropositive. The chain joins TRBV4-2 to TRBJ1-1; D might be TRBD1 (6 bases). CDR3 loop: CASSQIYRELTEAFF. The DNA of the CDR3 is TGTGCCAGCAGCCAAATATACAGGGAGCTCACTGAAGCTTTCTTT.